This TCR beta chain was found in a study of breast tumors, draining lymph nodes, adjacent tissues. On this clonotype itself: The antigen is unknown.

V was pared by 3 bases and J by 8 bases, with 7 bases of the junction left unmatched. CDR3 length: 14 amino acids. Germline lookup yields CDR1 LNHNV and CDR2 YYDKDF (reference sequence). TCRdb used MiXCR to reprocess the multiplex PCR reads, holding one entry per CDR3 protein. The table has roughly 70,000 distinct CDR3 sequences, approximately 45% seen once. Study results and caveats: The data were judged consistent with most tumor T cells coming from lymph node and expanding in tumor.

The J gene is TRBJ1-2, the V gene TRBV15, with 9 bases identical to TRBD1. The TCR was taken from a female donor with breast cancer. Some clones in this sample may be carry-over from other donors' samples. Sequencing was carried out using breast tumor tissue. The CDR3 loop is CATSRSQGAGGYTF. The DNA for the CDR3 is TGTGCCACCAGCAGGTCACAGGGGGCAGGGGGCTACACCTTC.